These T cell receptor beta chains were read from a single sample in a study of T cells in pancreatic ductal adenocarcinoma. Profiling relied on immunoSEQ multiplex PCR, and the TCRdb table lists in-frame clones only, not all of them. Of 15,000 to 20,000 clones in the sample, about nine tenths were seen once. The specimen sequenced was PBMCs. These receptors were obtained from a human donor with pancreatic ductal adenocarcinoma. CDR3s include the opening cysteine and the closing phenylalanine or tryptophan. A D gene is named only where the DNA matches it firmly. A clone size is listed for some rows: how often the clone was seen (once, few, many), or a class if it is expanded.

clone size,J gene,D gene,V gene,CDR3 protein,CDR3 DNA
-,TRBJ2-1,TRBD2,TRBV7-2,CASSLGLAVSSYNEQFF,TGTGCCAGCAGCTTAGGGCTAGCGGTGAGCTCCTACAATGAGCAGTTCTTC
-,TRBJ1-6,TRBD1,TRBV7-2,CASSLGQGGSYNSPLHF,TGTGCCAGCAGCTTGGGACAGGGCGGCTCCTATAATTCACCCCTCCACTTT
-,TRBJ2-3,-,TRBV11-3,CASSSGEGESDTQYF,TGTGCCAGCAGCTCTGGGGAGGGGGAATCAGATACGCAGTATTTT
-,TRBJ2-5,TRBD2,TRBV5-3,CARSLEGLLAGVQETQYF,TGTGCCAGAAGCTTGGAGGGTTTGCTAGCGGGGGTTCAAGAGACCCAGTACTTC
-,TRBJ1-3,TRBD1,TRBV19,CASTLQGAGNTIYF,TGTGCCAGTACCCTACAGGGGGCTGGAAACACCATATATTTT
-,TRBJ2-5,TRBD2,TRBV11-1,CASSSSGASGGGETQYF,TGTGCCAGCAGCTCTAGCGGGGCCTCCGGAGGGGGAGAGACCCAGTACTTC
-,TRBJ1-4,TRBD1,TRBV28,CASSPGQDNEKLFF,TGTGCCAGCAGTCCCGGACAGGATAATGAAAAACTGTTTTTT
once,TRBJ1-6,-,TRBV4-3,CASSWGVGSPLHF,TGCGCCAGCAGTTGGGGAGTTGGTTCACCCCTCCACTTT
-,TRBJ1-6,TRBD1,TRBV19,CASTFRDSPNSPLHF,TGTGCCAGTACATTCCGGGACAGCCCTAATTCACCCCTCCACTTT
-,TRBJ2-6,-,TRBV28,CATGDMSRGANVLTF,TGTGCCACCGGGGACATGTCGCGGGGGGCCAACGTCCTGACTTTC
-,TRBJ1-4,TRBD1,TRBV5-1,CASSTEPGQEREKLFF,TGCGCCAGCAGCACTGAACCGGGACAGGAGCGGGAAAAACTGTTTTTT
-,TRBJ2-2,TRBD1,TRBV30,CAWSRTGFGELFF,TGTGCCTGGAGTCGGACAGGGTTCGGGGAGCTGTTTTTT
-,TRBJ2-5,-,TRBV4-1,CASSQALWGQNEETQYF,TGCGCCAGCAGCCAAGCGCTATGGGGGCAGAATGAAGAGACCCAGTACTTC
few,TRBJ1-1,-,TRBV4-3,CASSQDSGTEAFF,TGCGCCAGCAGCCAAGATTCAGGTACTGAAGCTTTCTTT
-,TRBJ1-1,TRBD1,TRBV14,CASSLWTGLEAFF,TGTGCCAGCAGCTTATGGACAGGGCTTGAAGCTTTCTTT
-,TRBJ1-2,-,TRBV27,CASSLYAGRQGYTF,TGTGCCAGCAGTTTATATGCAGGGCGTCAAGGCTACACCTTC
-,TRBJ2-3,TRBD1,TRBV7-2,CASSARGRSTDTQYF,TGTGCCAGCAGCGCCAGGGGGCGAAGCACAGATACGCAGTATTTT
-,TRBJ1-2,-,TRBV5-8,CASSDRIYGYTF,TGTGCCAGCAGCGACAGGATCTATGGCTACACCTTC
-,TRBJ1-2,-,TRBV28,CASTLTANYGYTF,TGTGCCAGCACCCTGACAGCGAACTATGGCTACACCTTC
-,TRBJ2-5,TRBD2,TRBV7-3,CASSPGGKQETQYF,TGTGCCAGCAGCCCCGGGGGGAAACAAGAGACCCAGTACTTC
-,TRBJ1-5,-,TRBV7-2,CASSLGQVIQPQHF,TGTGCCAGCAGCTTAGGACAGGTCATCCAGCCCCAGCATTTT
-,TRBJ2-5,TRBD2,TRBV5-6,CASSFASGKLQETQYF,TGTGCCAGCAGCTTCGCTAGCGGGAAACTTCAGGAGACCCAGTACTTC
-,TRBJ1-2,TRBD1,TRBV19,CASSLTGPLNDGYTF,TGTGCCAGTAGCTTGACAGGGCCCCTAAACGATGGCTACACCTTC
-,TRBJ2-7,-,TRBV15,CATSRDRGREQYF,TGTGCCACCAGCAGAGATCGGGGGAGGGAGCAGTACTTC
-,TRBJ1-5,-,TRBV5-1,CASSSDGSPGPQHF,TGCGCCAGCAGCTCCGACGGCTCCCCGGGGCCCCAGCATTTT
once,TRBJ2-5,-,TRBV21-1,CASSKGTAKETQYF,TGTGCCAGCAGCAAAGGGACAGCAAAAGAGACCCAGTACTTC
-,TRBJ2-2,TRBD1,TRBV7-2,CASSSTGAGTGELFF,TGTGCCAGCAGCTCAACAGGGGCAGGTACCGGGGAGCTGTTTTTT
-,TRBJ1-2,-,TRBV6-1,CASSEALGCGYTF,TGTGCCAGCAGTGAAGCGCTGGGCTGTGGCTACACCTTC
once,TRBJ2-6,-,TRBV28,CASSLGPNPGLLSSGANVLTF,TGTGCCAGCAGTTTAGGTCCGAATCCGGGACTTCTAAGCTCTGGGGCCAACGTCCTGACTTTC
once,TRBJ2-7,-,TRBV27,CASSLSRQNLYF,TGTGCCAGCAGTTTATCTAGACAGAATTTGTACTTC
-,TRBJ2-7,TRBD1,TRBV30,CASDRETYEQYF,TGTGCCAGCGACAGGGAAACCTACGAGCAGTACTTC
-,TRBJ2-1,-,TRBV19,CASSKVEGGPIGDEQFF,TGTGCCAGTAGTAAAGTCGAGGGGGGGCCTATTGGTGATGAGCAGTTCTTC
-,TRBJ2-2,-,TRBV29-1,CSVGQGNTGELFF,TGCAGCGTTGGGCAGGGGAACACCGGGGAGCTGTTTTTT
-,TRBJ2-3,TRBD2,TRBV5-5,CASSLMGDYVVDTQYF,TGTGCCAGCAGCTTGATGGGGGACTATGTTGTAGATACGCAGTATTTT
-,TRBJ2-1,TRBD2,TRBV10-1,CASRGTSGGYNEQFF,TGCGCCAGCAGGGGTACTAGCGGGGGGTACAATGAGCAGTTCTTC
once,TRBJ1-2,-,TRBV5-1,CASKPQQGIYGYTF,TGCGCCAGCAAACCCCAGCAGGGGATCTATGGCTACACCTTC
-,TRBJ2-7,TRBD2,TRBV27,CASSPLAGRAYEQYF,TGTGCCAGCAGTCCACTAGCGGGGAGAGCCTACGAGCAGTACTTC
once,TRBJ2-3,-,TRBV27,CASSSLVGPDTQYF,TGTGCCAGCAGTTCATTAGTGGGCCCAGATACGCAGTATTTT
few,TRBJ1-2,-,TRBV28,CASRNQGYGYTF,TGTGCCAGCAGAAACCAGGGATATGGCTACACCTTC
-,TRBJ2-2,-,TRBV11-1,CASSLAGTGELFF,TGTGCCAGCAGCTTGGCAGGGACCGGGGAGCTGTTTTTT
-,TRBJ1-4,TRBD1,TRBV28,CASSLGQGFTNEKLFF,TGTGCCAGCAGTTTAGGACAGGGGTTCACTAATGAAAAACTGTTTTTT
-,TRBJ1-6,-,TRBV28,CASREDYSPLHF,TGTGCCAGCAGGGAGGACTATTCACCCCTCCACTTT
few,TRBJ1-2,-,TRBV19,CASSKQDYGYTF,TGTGCCAGTAGTAAACAGGACTATGGCTACACCTTC
-,TRBJ1-2,-,TRBV27,CASAQGRAGYGYTF,TGTGCCAGCGCGCAGGGCAGGGCAGGCTATGGCTACACCTTC